This T cell receptor (beta chain) was captured by sequencing in a study of shared clonotypes between healthy human individuals. The assay was immunoSEQ multiplex PCR, and TCRdb's table has in-frame clones only and misses some. The sample holds approximately 980,000 clones, approximately 80% seen once. Overall study results and limits: Generation of non-shared clonotypes was less probable than generation of clonotypes shared by all four donors.

V lost 2 bases and J 8 bases, leaving 12 bases between the germline ends. CDR1 is MNHNS and CDR2 is SASEGT in the germline V gene. The CDR3 spans 13 residues. Of note for this clone: The antigen is unknown.

The receptor comes from a man aged 18 to 30 in good health. The chain employs TRBV6-1 and TRBJ1-1; no clear D. Material for sequencing was memory CD4+ T cells sorted from blood. Stated subset: CD45RA-negative fraction. The CDR3 DNA sequence: TGTGCCAGCAGTGAAACCCACAATAGGGAAGCTTTCTTT. It yields the protein CASSETHNREAFF.